This is a list of T cell receptor beta chains from one sample in a study of T cell changes during pregnancy in multiple sclerosis. Repertoires were generated with immunoSEQ multiplex PCR, while TCRdb's copy carries only in-frame clones and drops some. The table has about 36,000 clones, 80% to 95% seen once. The source material was CD4+ T cells from peripheral blood mononuclear cells, sampled in the third trimester of pregnancy. These receptors originate from a female donor in good health, enrolled as a control in a pregnancy study. Both conserved end residues are part of each CDR3. The order of the fields is clone size, D gene, V gene, J gene, CDR3 DNA, CDR3 protein. A D gene is named only where the DNA matches it firmly. Clone size is shown for a subset of rows, as once, few, many or a class of expanded clone.

abundance: few
d_gene: -
v_gene: TRBV9
j_gene: TRBJ1-1
CDR3nt: TGTGCCAGCAGCGTCAGCACTGAAGCTTTCTTT
CDR3aa: CASSVSTEAFF

abundance: -
d_gene: TRBD2
v_gene: TRBV5-6
j_gene: TRBJ2-1
CDR3nt: TGTGCCAGCAGCTGGGGGGAGGGCAATGAGCAGTTCTTC
CDR3aa: CASSWGEGNEQFF

abundance: -
d_gene: -
v_gene: TRBV6-6
j_gene: TRBJ2-2
CDR3nt: TGTGCCAGCACCCCGGACATTGCTGTGGAGCTGTTTTTT
CDR3aa: CASTPDIAVELFF

abundance: -
d_gene: -
v_gene: TRBV7-8
j_gene: TRBJ1-5
CDR3nt: TGTGCCAGCAGCTTAGGAGGGGGTCCTAATCAGCCCCAGCATTTT
CDR3aa: CASSLGGGPNQPQHF

abundance: -
d_gene: TRBD2
v_gene: TRBV7-2
j_gene: TRBJ2-5
CDR3nt: TGTGCCAGCAGCTCCCGGACTAGCGGAGAGACCCAGTACTTC
CDR3aa: CASSSRTSGETQYF

abundance: -
d_gene: TRBD2
v_gene: TRBV7-9
j_gene: TRBJ2-5
CDR3nt: TGTGCCAGCAGCGCGGGACTAGCGGGAGAAGAGACCCAGTACTTC
CDR3aa: CASSAGLAGEETQYF

abundance: -
d_gene: -
v_gene: TRBV9
j_gene: TRBJ1-5
CDR3nt: TGTGCCAGCAGTCTAGGAGGACAGAATCAGCCCCAGCATTTT
CDR3aa: CASSLGGQNQPQHF

abundance: -
d_gene: TRBD2
v_gene: TRBV6-1
j_gene: TRBJ2-5
CDR3nt: TGTGCCAGCACCGTTAGCGGGGGGGCCCAAGAGACCCAGTACTTC
CDR3aa: CASTVSGGAQETQYF

abundance: -
d_gene: -
v_gene: TRBV11-2
j_gene: TRBJ1-6
CDR3nt: TGTGCCAGCAGCCTAGGACGAGGCTATAATTCACCCCTCCACTTT
CDR3aa: CASSLGRGYNSPLHF

abundance: -
d_gene: TRBD1
v_gene: TRBV7-3
j_gene: TRBJ1-6
CDR3nt: TGTGCCAGCAGCTTAACGCCGGGACAGGGAAATTCACCCCTCCACTTT
CDR3aa: CASSLTPGQGNSPLHF

abundance: -
d_gene: TRBD1
v_gene: TRBV28
j_gene: TRBJ1-5
CDR3nt: TGTGCCAGCAGATACGGACAGGGGAATCAGCCCCAGCATTTT
CDR3aa: CASRYGQGNQPQHF

abundance: -
d_gene: -
v_gene: TRBV28
j_gene: TRBJ2-1
CDR3nt: TGTGCCAGCAGTTCCCGACAGTACCCCAACTACAATGAGCAGTTCTTC
CDR3aa: CASSSRQYPNYNEQFF

abundance: few
d_gene: -
v_gene: TRBV2
j_gene: TRBJ1-1
CDR3nt: TGTGCCAGCATCATCTCCGGGATTGCCGGGACTGAAGCTTTCTTT
CDR3aa: CASIISGIAGTEAFF

abundance: -
d_gene: TRBD1
v_gene: TRBV7-2
j_gene: TRBJ2-1
CDR3nt: TGTGCCAGCAGGCACCTGGGACAGGGTCGGTACAATGAGCAGTTCTTC
CDR3aa: CASRHLGQGRYNEQFF

abundance: -
d_gene: -
v_gene: TRBV5-4
j_gene: TRBJ2-7
CDR3nt: TGTGCCAGCAGTCTGGGCGACAGCAACTACGAGCAGTACTTC
CDR3aa: CASSLGDSNYEQYF

abundance: -
d_gene: TRBD1
v_gene: TRBV30
j_gene: TRBJ1-6
CDR3nt: TGTGCCTGGAGCCCCGACAGGGGTACACCCCTCCACTTT
CDR3aa: CAWSPDRGTPLHF

abundance: -
d_gene: TRBD1
v_gene: TRBV6-5
j_gene: TRBJ2-2
CDR3nt: TGTGCCAGTAAAATGGACAGGGGGCATGCCGGGGAGCTGTTTTTT
CDR3aa: CASKMDRGHAGELFF

abundance: -
d_gene: -
v_gene: TRBV28
j_gene: TRBJ1-1
CDR3nt: TGTGCCAGTTTGCGGAACACTGAAGCTTTCTTT
CDR3aa: CASLRNTEAFF

abundance: few
d_gene: TRBD1
v_gene: TRBV5-1
j_gene: TRBJ1-1
CDR3nt: TGCGCCAGCAGCGCTAGACAGGGGGCGGACACTGAAGCTTTCTTT
CDR3aa: CASSARQGADTEAFF

abundance: -
d_gene: TRBD2
v_gene: TRBV4-3
j_gene: TRBJ2-5
CDR3nt: TGCGCCAGCAGCCGAAGTCGCCAAGCGGGGGGCGCGACCCAGTACTTC
CDR3aa: CASSRSRQAGGATQYF

abundance: -
d_gene: TRBD2
v_gene: TRBV7-2
j_gene: TRBJ2-1
CDR3nt: TGTGCCAGCAGCTTTAGCGGGGGGGCTTATAATGAGCAGTTCTTC
CDR3aa: CASSFSGGAYNEQFF

abundance: few
d_gene: -
v_gene: TRBV5-4
j_gene: TRBJ1-1
CDR3nt: TGTGCCAGCAGCTTGCCACGGCAGGGTAACACTGAAGCTTTCTTT
CDR3aa: CASSLPRQGNTEAFF

abundance: -
d_gene: -
v_gene: TRBV19
j_gene: TRBJ1-5
CDR3nt: TGTGCCAGTAGTATCTCGAATCAGCCCCAGCATTTT
CDR3aa: CASSISNQPQHF

abundance: -
d_gene: TRBD1
v_gene: TRBV7-9
j_gene: TRBJ1-2
CDR3nt: TGTGCCAGCAGCTTGGCGACAGGGCAAAGCTATGGCTACACCTTC
CDR3aa: CASSLATGQSYGYTF

abundance: -
d_gene: TRBD2
v_gene: TRBV7-7
j_gene: TRBJ2-1
CDR3nt: TGTGCTAGCAGCTCGGGGACTAGCGGCAATGAGCAGTTCTTC
CDR3aa: CASSSGTSGNEQFF

abundance: -
d_gene: -
v_gene: TRBV7-2
j_gene: TRBJ2-1
CDR3nt: TGTGCCAGCAGCCCCGTGGCTAGCGCCTACAATGAGCAGTTCTTC
CDR3aa: CASSPVASAYNEQFF

abundance: -
d_gene: -
v_gene: TRBV7-3
j_gene: TRBJ2-5
CDR3nt: TGTGCCAGCAGCCCAGGGGCCCGACAGGAGACCCAGTACTTC
CDR3aa: CASSPGARQETQYF

abundance: -
d_gene: TRBD1
v_gene: TRBV10-3
j_gene: TRBJ1-3
CDR3nt: TGTGCCACCTACAGGGGACACCGCGAAAGCTCTGGAAACACCATATATTTT
CDR3aa: CATYRGHRESSGNTIYF

abundance: -
d_gene: TRBD1
v_gene: TRBV25-1
j_gene: TRBJ2-3
CDR3nt: TGTGCCAGCAGTGATGGGACAGGGGCAGATACGCAGTATTTT
CDR3aa: CASSDGTGADTQYF

abundance: -
d_gene: -
v_gene: TRBV7-2
j_gene: TRBJ1-5
CDR3nt: TGTGCCAGCAGCCGTCAGGCAGGGGCTAGCAATCAGCCCCAGCATTTT
CDR3aa: CASSRQAGASNQPQHF

abundance: -
d_gene: TRBD2
v_gene: TRBV27
j_gene: TRBJ2-5
CDR3nt: TGTGCCAGCAGTTTAAAGGGACTAGCGGGTCCCCAAGAGACCCAGTACTTC
CDR3aa: CASSLKGLAGPQETQYF

abundance: few
d_gene: TRBD1
v_gene: TRBV19
j_gene: TRBJ1-2
CDR3nt: TGTGCCAGTACTTCTATACTCCCGGGACAGGGAGAAGTTTCGTATGGCTACACCTTC
CDR3aa: CASTSILPGQGEVSYGYTF

abundance: once
d_gene: -
v_gene: TRBV7-2
j_gene: TRBJ1-2
CDR3nt: TGTGCCAGCAGCTTAGACTCGGGGTCCTATGGCTACACCTTC
CDR3aa: CASSLDSGSYGYTF

abundance: -
d_gene: TRBD1
v_gene: TRBV7-2
j_gene: TRBJ1-1
CDR3nt: TGTGCCAGCAGCTTTCACTCCGGGACAGGGGTGGGTGAAGCTTTCTTT
CDR3aa: CASSFHSGTGVGEAFF

abundance: -
d_gene: TRBD1
v_gene: TRBV29-1
j_gene: TRBJ2-2
CDR3nt: TGCAGCGTTATGACAGGGACGAACACCGGGGAGCTGTTTTTT
CDR3aa: CSVMTGTNTGELFF

abundance: -
d_gene: -
v_gene: TRBV5-1
j_gene: TRBJ1-1
CDR3nt: TGCGCCAGCAGCCACGGGATGGACGGAACTGAAGCTTTCTTT
CDR3aa: CASSHGMDGTEAFF

abundance: -
d_gene: -
v_gene: TRBV7-2
j_gene: TRBJ1-2
CDR3nt: TGTGCCAGCAGCTTTAGCACTAACTATGGCTACACCTTC
CDR3aa: CASSFSTNYGYTF

abundance: once
d_gene: -
v_gene: TRBV28
j_gene: TRBJ2-3
CDR3nt: TGTGCCAGCAGTCCAGAACGCATAGCCGATACGCAGTATTTT
CDR3aa: CASSPERIADTQYF

abundance: -
d_gene: -
v_gene: TRBV5-1
j_gene: TRBJ2-3
CDR3nt: TGCGCCAGCAGCTTGGCCTCGAGGCCGACTAGCACAGATACGCAGTATTTT
CDR3aa: CASSLASRPTSTDTQYF

abundance: -
d_gene: TRBD1
v_gene: TRBV30
j_gene: TRBJ1-1
CDR3nt: TGTGCCTGGAGCCGGGACAGAAACATGAACACTGAAGCTTTCTTT
CDR3aa: CAWSRDRNMNTEAFF

abundance: -
d_gene: TRBD1
v_gene: TRBV10-3
j_gene: TRBJ1-2
CDR3nt: TGTGCCATCAGTGAGCCCGGACAGGGAGGGTATGGCTACACCTTC
CDR3aa: CAISEPGQGGYGYTF

abundance: -
d_gene: TRBD1
v_gene: TRBV25-1
j_gene: TRBJ1-2
CDR3nt: TGTGCCAGCAGTGACACAGGGGGCGCATGGGGCTACACCTTC
CDR3aa: CASSDTGGAWGYTF

abundance: -
d_gene: TRBD2
v_gene: TRBV7-2
j_gene: TRBJ2-1
CDR3nt: TGTGCCAGCAGCTTAGCACGCGGGGGGGCTAATGAGCAGTTCTTC
CDR3aa: CASSLARGGANEQFF

abundance: once
d_gene: -
v_gene: TRBV18
j_gene: TRBJ1-1
CDR3nt: TGTGCCAGCTCACCAGACTTTGGGAACACTGAAGCTTTCTTT
CDR3aa: CASSPDFGNTEAFF

abundance: -
d_gene: TRBD1
v_gene: TRBV19
j_gene: TRBJ1-6
CDR3nt: TGTGCCAGTAGTATCCCACCCGGACAGGGACCCTCACCCCTCCACTTT
CDR3aa: CASSIPPGQGPSPLHF

abundance: -
d_gene: TRBD1
v_gene: TRBV19
j_gene: TRBJ1-1
CDR3nt: TGTGCCAGTAGTATTGGGGCACAGGGGGCCCTTGAAGCTTTCTTT
CDR3aa: CASSIGAQGALEAFF

abundance: few
d_gene: -
v_gene: TRBV18
j_gene: TRBJ2-2
CDR3nt: TGTGCCAGCTCACCAGATAGCGGTGTAACCGGGGAGCTGTTTTTT
CDR3aa: CASSPDSGVTGELFF

abundance: -
d_gene: TRBD2
v_gene: TRBV19
j_gene: TRBJ2-1
CDR3nt: TGTGCCAGTAGTATAGCCGTGGGGGGGTTAAAACACTACAATGAGCAGTTCTTC
CDR3aa: CASSIAVGGLKHYNEQFF

abundance: -
d_gene: -
v_gene: TRBV30
j_gene: TRBJ1-2
CDR3nt: TGTGCCTGGAGTATGGTGACAGCCAACTATGGCTACACCTTC
CDR3aa: CAWSMVTANYGYTF

abundance: -
d_gene: TRBD1
v_gene: TRBV30
j_gene: TRBJ1-6
CDR3nt: TGTGCCTGGAGTACCCGGACAGGGGGTAATTCACCCCTCCACTTT
CDR3aa: CAWSTRTGGNSPLHF

abundance: -
d_gene: TRBD2
v_gene: TRBV9
j_gene: TRBJ2-3
CDR3nt: TGTGCCAGCAGCCCTCGGGAGGGAGGCTCTGATACGCAGTATTTT
CDR3aa: CASSPREGGSDTQYF

abundance: -
d_gene: TRBD1
v_gene: TRBV4-3
j_gene: TRBJ2-7
CDR3nt: TGCGCCAGCAGCCAAGGGACAGGGCGCAACGAGCAGTACTTC
CDR3aa: CASSQGTGRNEQYF

abundance: once
d_gene: TRBD2
v_gene: TRBV15
j_gene: TRBJ2-1
CDR3nt: TGTGCCACCAGCTCCCCCCTGGGGCGGGGGTCCAATGAGCAGTTCTTC
CDR3aa: CATSSPLGRGSNEQFF

abundance: -
d_gene: -
v_gene: TRBV7-2
j_gene: TRBJ1-4
CDR3nt: TGTGCCAGCAGCTTAAAAAAATCAGCAAGAGGAAAACTGTTTTTT
CDR3aa: CASSLKKSARGKLFF

abundance: -
d_gene: -
v_gene: TRBV5-1
j_gene: TRBJ1-1
CDR3nt: TGCGCCAGCAGCTTGGCTCTTATGAACACTGAAGCTTTCTTT
CDR3aa: CASSLALMNTEAFF